The 18 T cell receptor beta chains below come from one sample, sequenced in a study of blood T cell repertoires in COVID-19. Repertoires were generated with immunoSEQ multiplex PCR, while TCRdb's copy carries only in-frame clones and drops some. The table records 150,000 to 200,000 clones, 80% of them present only once. Sequencing was carried out using peripheral blood. These receptors came from a man in his 70s with active or convalescent COVID-19.

The V and J genes are TRBV19 and TRBJ1-6, with 8 bases aligning to TRBD1. Germline assignment: CDR1 LNHDA and CDR2 SQIVND (reference sequence). V shed 7 bases, J shed 7 bases, and the junction held 9 bases outside the gene matches. This CDR3 contains 15 residues. The CDR3 spells CASTTTGDRNSPLHF. CDR3 DNA: TGTGCCAGTACTACGACAGGGGATCGCAATTCACCCCTCCACTTT.

The CDR3 spells CASSPDISQKDYGYTF. CDR3 bases: TGCGCCAGCAGCCCGGACATCTCACAGAAGGACTATGGCTACACCTTC. V is TRBV5-1 and J is TRBJ1-2; tentatively, D is TRBD1 (5 bases). The V end lost 4 bases, the J end lost 3 bases, and 19 bases lay between the germline ends. The CDR3 has 16 amino acids. Germline CDR1 is SGHRS and CDR2 is YFSETQ. The full variable domain, with the rest looked up from reference TRBV5-1 and TRBJ1-2, is KAGVTQTPRYLIKTRGQQVTLSCSPISGHRSVSWYQQTPGQGLQFLFEYFSETQRNKGNFPGRFSGRQFSNSRSEMNVSTLELGDSALYLCASSPDISQKDYGYTFGSGTRLTVV.

The V and J genes are TRBV10-2 and TRBJ2-3, with 9 bases aligning to TRBD1. V was clipped by 10 bases and J by 3 bases; unmatched bases: 8. This CDR3 comprises 14 residues. In germline, CDR1 is WSHSY, CDR2 SAAADI. This chain's CDR3 is CAIGRDRVTDTQYF. DNA for the CDR3: TGCGCCATTGGTAGGGACAGGGTGACAGATACGCAGTATTTT.

The rearrangement links TRBV7-3 to TRBJ2-7, with D possibly matching TRBD1 (6 bases). CDR3 size: 14 residues. V was clipped by 2 bases and J by 10 bases, with 18 bases between them. CDR1 is SGHTA and CDR2 is FQGTGA in the germline V gene. In nucleotides, the CDR3 is TGTGCCAGCAGCTTATCAGGGTTGGACAGTTTACAGTACTTC. It codes for CASSLSGLDSLQYF.

V gene TRBV30 combines with J gene TRBJ1-5; D may be TRBD1 (5 bases). Germline V lookup: CDR1 GTSNPN, CDR2 SVGIG (reference sequence). V was pared by 2 bases and J by 3 bases, with 11 bases between. CDR3 length: 14 residues. In DNA, the CDR3 is TGTGCCTGGAGTTCGGACACCTACAATCAGCCCCAGCATTTT. Its protein product is CAWSSDTYNQPQHF.

The J gene is TRBJ1-1, the V gene TRBV20-1; D is unresolved. This CDR3 is built from 11 residues. V dropped 3 bases and J dropped 3 bases, with 5 bases sitting between them. Germline CDR1 DFQATT, CDR2 SNEGSKA (reference sequence). CDR3 in DNA: TGCAGTGCTAGGGCAGACACTGAAGCTTTCTTT. It yields the protein CSARADTEAFF.

The V gene is TRBV7-9, the J gene TRBJ2-5; D unclear. The germline V gene has CDR1 SEHNR and CDR2 FQNEAQ (reference sequence). CDR3 size: 12 residues. Trimming stripped 2 bases from V and 5 bases from J, with 6 bases between. CDR3 DNA: TGTGCCAGCAGCTTAAATGAGGAGACCCAGTACTTC. This codes for CASSLNEETQYF.

The chain joins TRBV2 to TRBJ1-1; perhaps TRBD1 as D (6 bases). This CDR3 comprises 13 residues. V lost 6 bases and J lost 7, with 15 bases in between. Germline V gives CDR1 SNHLY, CDR2 FYNNEI. CDR3: CASSPGVGLEAFF. The CDR3 DNA is TGTGCCAGCAGCCCAGGGGTGGGGCTTGAAGCTTTCTTT.

The chain couples TRBV6-5 to TRBJ2-2, with D possibly TRBD2 on 5 matching bases. The V and J ends lost 2 bases and 5 bases respectively, with 9 bases between them. This CDR3 spans 14 amino acids. Germline V gene data show CDR1 as MNHEY and CDR2 as SVGAGI. The CDR3 here is CASSYAGGTGELFF. The CDR3 bases are TGTGCCAGCAGTTACGCGGGCGGGACCGGGGAGCTGTTTTTT.

This sequence joins TRBV29-1 and TRBJ1-2; TRBD1 matches 9 bases. The germline CDR1 and CDR2 sequences are SQVTM and ANQGSEA. Trimming removed 6 bases from V and 2 bases from J; junction bases left unmatched: 4. This CDR3 has 13 amino acids. The chain's CDR3 is CSVATGGNYGYTF. The CDR3 DNA is TGCAGCGTCGCGACAGGGGGGAACTATGGCTACACCTTC.

The chain couples TRBV2 to TRBJ1-6; D not resolved. This CDR3 spans 16 amino acids. V lost 5 bases, J lost 6 bases, and 17 bases lay in between. The germline gives CDR1 SNHLY, CDR2 FYNNEI. The CDR3 DNA sequence: TGTGCCAGCAGTCGCGACACCGCATCGGTTAATTCACCCCTCCACTTT. It specifies CASSRDTASVNSPLHF. Full variable domain (outside the CDR3, taken from reference TRBV2 and TRBJ1-6): EPEVTQTPSHQVTQMGQEVILRCVPISNHLYFYWYRQILGQKVEFLVSFYNNEISEKSEIFDDQFSVERPDGSNFTLKIRSTKLEDSAMYFCASSRDTASVNSPLHFGNGTRLTVT.

V gene TRBV2 combines with J gene TRBJ2-2; the match to TRBD1 covers 10 bases. V lost 4 bases and J lost 0; bases outside the gene matches: 5. The CDR3 is made up of 17 amino acids. CDR1 and CDR2 (germline): SNHLY, FYNNEI. CDR3 protein: CASSVRQGASNTGELFF. The CDR3 DNA reads TGTGCCAGCAGTGTTAGACAGGGGGCGTCGAACACCGGGGAGCTGTTTTTT.

The V gene is TRBV7-8, the J gene TRBJ1-5; maybe TRBD1 (6 bases). The CDR3 runs 14 residues. The germline V and J ends were trimmed by 10 bases and 7 bases, with 20 bases remaining between them. Per germline, CDR1 SGHVS and CDR2 FQNEAQ. CDR3 region: CATRPAGALQPQHF. The DNA for the CDR3 is TGTGCCACCCGACCCGCAGGGGCCCTACAGCCCCAGCATTTT. Filled out from reference TRBV7-8 and TRBJ1-5, the complete variable domain reads GAGVSQSPRYKVAKRGQDVALRCDPISGHVSLFWYQQALGQGPEFLTYFQNEAQLDKSGLPSDRFFAERPEGSVSTLKIQRTQQEDSAVYLCATRPAGALQPQHFGDGTRLSIL.

Details on this clone: This sample includes further DNA sequences coding for the same CDR3. The chain combines TRBV21-1 with TRBJ1-2. TRBV21-1 is assigned pseudogene status. The CDR3 is 14 residues long. In DNA form, the CDR3 reads TGTGCCAGCAGCAAAGCCGTTCCTCCTTATGGCTACACCTTC. Translated, it gives CASSKAVPPYGYTF.

The gene calls are TRBV6-5 and TRBJ1-1, with D tentatively TRBD1 (5 bases). The CDR3 spans 14 residues. Trimming took off 7 bases at V and 1 base at J, with 13 bases between the two ends. CDR1 and CDR2 (germline): MNHEY, SVGAGI. CDR3 sequence reads: CASTRGSENTEAFF. CDR3 sequence (DNA): TGTGCCAGCACAAGGGGCAGTGAGAACACTGAAGCTTTCTTT.

This chain links TRBV20-1 with TRBJ2-1, with TRBD2 as a possible D gene (6 bases). The ends were cut back, 3 bases at V and 7 bases at J, with 16 bases in the middle. This CDR3 is built from 14 residues. CDR1 is DFQATT and CDR2 is SNEGSKA in the germline V gene (reference sequence). CDR3 nucleotide sequence: TGCAGTGCTAGTCGAGGCGGGAACGGGAATGAGCAGTTCTTC. Translated: CSASRGGNGNEQFF.

In DNA form, the CDR3 reads TGTGCCTGGAGCAAGACAGGGAACTATGGCTACACCTTC. It specifies CAWSKTGNYGYTF. J is TRBJ1-2 and V is TRBV30, with 7 nucleotides matching TRBD1. V shed 3 bases and J 2 bases; nucleotides not matched to a gene: 3. The length of the CDR3 is 13 residues. Germline V CDR1 and CDR2: GTSNPN, SVGIG (reference sequence).

The rearrangement uses TRBV30 and TRBJ2-7, with TRBD1 matching over 9 bases. Germline assignment: CDR1 GTSNPN and CDR2 SVGIG (reference sequence). The junction had 4 bases not matched to a gene; V was cut back by 1 base and J by 3 bases. The CDR3 is made up of 14 amino acids. The CDR3 region has the DNA TGTGCCTGGAGTGCCCCGGGACAGGGCTACGAGCAGTACTTC. This sequence encodes CAWSAPGQGYEQYF.